This TCR beta chain was identified during a study of blood T cell repertoires in COVID-19. Background on the study: Italy, Spain and the United States were the sources of the convalescent and acute COVID-19 samples.

Sequencing was performed with immunoSEQ multiplex PCR; in TCRdb, only in-frame clones are kept and a portion is missing. This table has about 200,000 clones, around nine tenths appearing once. The clonotype originates from a man aged 55 to 69 who had recovered from COVID-19. The specimen was peripheral blood.

The CDR3, as DNA: TGTGCCAGCAGTTACTCAGAGAACACAGATACGCAGTATTTT. Translated, it gives CASSYSENTDTQYF. This chain connects TRBV6-5 to TRBJ2-3, with D unclear. The germline CDR1 and CDR2 sequences are MNHEY and SVGAGI. Trimming left V 0 bases short and J 2 bases short, with 6 bases between. This CDR3 is built from 14 residues.